The rows below give T cell receptor beta chains drawn from one sample of a study of CD8 T cells in Susac syndrome. TCRdb reprocessed the immunoSEQ multiplex PCR reads with MiXCR, giving one entry per CDR3 protein. The repertoire holds 300,000 to 350,000 distinct CDR3 sequences, with 92% as singletons. The sample comprised CD4+ T cells from PBMCs. These TCRs come from a human donor with multiple sclerosis. The CDR3 runs from the conserved cysteine through the conserved F or W. The D gene is left open where the match is weak.

cdr3_aa | v_call | d_call | j_call
CASTDRGRGYTF | TRBV19 | TRBD1 | TRBJ1-2
CASSEGSNTEAFF | TRBV10-1 | . | TRBJ1-1
CSVEGSGGAEAFF | TRBV29-1 | TRBD1 | TRBJ1-1
CASSPSVGGLTDTQYF | TRBV11-3 | . | TRBJ2-3
CASRFTGVYGYTF | TRBV7-3 | TRBD1 | TRBJ1-2
CASSVETSGKETQYF | TRBV9 | TRBD2 | TRBJ2-5
CSARVPSHLYEQYF | TRBV20-1 | . | TRBJ2-7
CASSLSTNTGELFF | TRBV5-4 | . | TRBJ2-2
CASSLGLAGAPDTQYF | TRBV7-2 | TRBD2 | TRBJ2-3
CATSSGTGQDNQPQHF | TRBV24-1 | TRBD1 | TRBJ1-5
CAISPGTGGFPEAFF | TRBV10-3 | TRBD1 | TRBJ1-1
CAGKRGPTDTQYF | TRBV5-1 | . | TRBJ2-3
CASSPHTGNTEAFF | TRBV12-3/TRBV12-4 | . | TRBJ1-1
CATARQAVNTEAFF | TRBV10-3 | . | TRBJ1-1
CSAGPSGAEQFF | TRBV29-1 | TRBD2 | TRBJ2-1
CASSLERRSNTGELFF | TRBV7-9 | . | TRBJ2-2
CASTPSRGLAGGTVTGELFF | TRBV6-2/TRBV6-3 | TRBD2 | TRBJ2-2
CSAIDRGRDEQYF | TRBV20-1 | TRBD1 | TRBJ2-7
CASRKAGTDYEQYF | TRBV6-5 | . | TRBJ2-7
CASSREGGYTYNEQFF | TRBV5-4 | TRBD2 | TRBJ2-1
CASSQDVAITYEQYF | TRBV3-1 | . | TRBJ2-7
CAITGLNTGELFF | TRBV10-3 | . | TRBJ2-2
CASSLGQADTEAFF | TRBV5-1 | . | TRBJ1-1
CSARAVAGYNEQFF | TRBV20-1 | TRBD2 | TRBJ2-1
CASSSQTAITDTQYF | TRBV18 | . | TRBJ2-3
CASSLDEWGGENTEAFF | TRBV7-2 | . | TRBJ1-1
CSARDSGANVLTF | TRBV20-1 | . | TRBJ2-6
CATSDFNTGEQYF | TRBV24-1 | . | TRBJ2-7
CASSLGLDRKTEAFF | TRBV13 | . | TRBJ1-1
CASSPWARPANEKLFF | TRBV3-1 | . | TRBJ1-4
CASSLRQGGIYGYTF | TRBV12-3/TRBV12-4 | TRBD1 | TRBJ1-2
CASSEDRTYNSPLHF | TRBV9 | . | TRBJ1-6
CASSQDPPGQFYEGNTEAFF | TRBV4-1 | . | TRBJ1-1
CASSMFGGGEAFF | TRBV19 | . | TRBJ1-1
CASSVAAAGLSYNEQFF | TRBV9 | . | TRBJ2-1
CASSVWRAPRESPDTQYF | TRBV21-1 | . | TRBJ2-3
CASGKTTGELFF | TRBV7-2 | . | TRBJ2-2
CASSRYTNEQFF | TRBV3-1 | . | TRBJ2-1
CASSPTAENIQYF | TRBV18 | . | TRBJ2-4
CSAGLGYEQYF | TRBV29-1 | TRBD2 | TRBJ2-7
CASRDGSTDTQYF | TRBV10-3 | . | TRBJ2-3
CASSPRGTDYGYTF | TRBV18 | TRBD1 | TRBJ1-2
CASSRGLLRAGSNEQFF | TRBV6-2/TRBV6-3 | . | TRBJ2-1
CSAISISSGRDKNFYEQYF | TRBV20-1 | TRBD2 | TRBJ2-7
CASRPLRGGKNEQFF | TRBV7-8 | . | TRBJ2-1
CASTPRTGLTFSGELFF | TRBV27 | TRBD1 | TRBJ2-2
CATSDRGLAGVQETQYF | TRBV24-1 | TRBD2 | TRBJ2-5
CASSLVVDGPQFF | TRBV5-1 | . | TRBJ2-1
CASRRQGGGNQPQHF | TRBV2 | TRBD1 | TRBJ1-5
CASSLVSDNEQFF | TRBV12-3/TRBV12-4 | . | TRBJ2-1
CATTRGYNNEQFF | TRBV15 | . | TRBJ2-1
CASRGTGLRYSNQPQHF | TRBV2 | TRBD1 | TRBJ1-5
CASSPGTSGRATEQFF | TRBV7-2 | TRBD2 | TRBJ2-1
CASSLGTGRYNEQFF | TRBV5-4 | TRBD1 | TRBJ2-1